This TCR beta chain stems from a study of T cells in localized non-small cell lung cancer. This CDR3 contains 15 residues. The V end was cut by 6 bases, the J end by 2 bases, with 13 bases between. Per germline, CDR1 KGHSH and CDR2 LQKENI. Study-wide results and limits: Adjacent uninvolved lung had the highest clonality, suggesting focused antigen responses. Heterogeneity cannot be ruled out, as sequencing used one tumor region only. Appearance in adjacent lung was seen for a median 57 of the top 100 tumor clones.

As to this clone: Antigen unknown.

TCRdb's table, derived via immunoSEQ multiplex PCR, lists solely in-frame clones and lacks some. The repertoire holds 26,000 or so clones, with around nine tenths as singletons. The sequence was collected from a female donor aged 60 or older with stage II squamous cell lung carcinoma. The V and J genes are TRBV18 and TRBJ2-2; no reliable D call. The material sequenced was peripheral blood, taken before any cancer treatment. The CDR3 reads CASSPWSPNTGELFF. CDR3 DNA: TGTGCCAGCTCCCCCTGGAGCCCTAACACCGGGGAGCTGTTTTTT.